This entry is about one T cell receptor beta chain. The antigen is unknown. A junction boundary mismatches the germline segment, possibly from a read error. In a multiplex PCR, 32 V and 13 J primers amplified TCR beta CDR3. TCRdb used MiXCR to reprocess the multiplex PCR reads, holding one entry per CDR3 protein. The sample has 20,000 to 25,000 distinct CDR3 sequences; under 30% are singletons. The CDR3 runs to 14 residues. Per germline, CDR1 PRHDT and CDR2 FYEKMQ (reference sequence). The sample belongs to a study of immune heterogeneity within non-small cell lung tumors. The template for each sample was roughly 610 ng of genomic DNA, which had been extracted from bulk tumor tissue. Several biopsies were collected from each primary tumor during surgery. They were spaced as far apart as possible within the tumor mass. With untreated, newly diagnosed non-small cell lung cancer, the patients went on to undergo curative surgery. Donors were newly diagnosed non-small cell lung cancer patients having surgery with curative intent.

Study-wide points: Across individual patients, the high-frequency T-cell receptor beta clonotypes were largely distinct. Correlation analysis showed that local T-cell clonality was moderately but significantly associated with local tumor mutational burden (R roughly 0.32). Recurrence of identical dominant CDR3 beta clonotypes was observed across tumor sites within a patient, alongside site-unique high-frequency clones.

The chain carries TRBV13 and TRBJ2-1; TRBD1 or TRBD2 may be the D gene (7 bases each). The TCR originated in a man between 40 and 49 years old with non-small cell lung cancer. Sequencing was performed on lung tumor tissue. The CDR3 sequence is CDSMKGASGGEQFF. The DNA of the CDR3 is TGTGACAGCATGAAGGGGGCTAGCGGAGGGGAGCAGTTCTTC.